This T cell receptor beta chain is drawn from a study of CD8+CD57+ T cells in acquired aplastic anemia. About the study: The mean DNA yield obtained from sorted CD4+ and CD8+ cells came to roughly 3.4 ug.

The germline CDR1 and CDR2 sequences are SGDLS and YYNGEE. The CDR3 spans 14 residues. The V segment lost 3 bases and the J segment 5 bases; nucleotides outside the gene matches: 3. All patients picked for sequencing had shown, by flow cytometry, an expansion of CD8+CD57+ cells. In all patients, the disease was severe acquired aplastic anemia. Patients had received no therapy at the time of blood sampling. Both TCR beta VDJ combination and CDR3 sequence profiling were carried out. Genomic DNA was the template for this profiling. One entry per CDR3 protein results from TCRdb running MiXCR on the reads. Among a few hundred thousand distinct CDR3 sequences, roughly 82% were seen once, and the ten largest hold approximately 40%. Whole-study findings and limits: Patients and controls turned out to have approximately 29 CD8+ CDR3 sequences in common.

On this clonotype itself: Its antigen remains unknown.

This rearrangement joins TRBV9 to TRBJ2-2; TRBD1 matches 8 bases. The sample taken for sequencing was sorted CD4+, CD8+, or CD8+CD57+ T cells (not recorded which) from PBMCs. This clonotype was obtained from a human donor with aplastic anemia. CDR3 region: CASSGTGSTGELFF. CDR3 in DNA: TGTGCCAGCAGCGGGACAGGGAGTACCGGGGAGCTGTTTTTT.